The next 11 T cell receptor beta chains were all read from a single sample in a study of OX40 agonist ivuxolimab in advanced cancers. Receptors were amplified or captured by the immunoSEQ multiplex PCR assay. TCRdb carries this immuneACCESS record with in-frame sequences only. Its versions omit some clonotypes, under half of them owing to an unresolved V gene in the studies checked, with the rest unexplained. In all, the sample holds fewer than 70,000 clones, and 85% to 90% of those were seen once. The top ten clonotypes cover roughly 6.1% of the sample. Material: CD4+ or CD8+ T cells sorted from blood, obtained in a trial of the OX40 agonist ivuxolimab. The receptors were gathered from an adult with an advanced solid tumor such as melanoma, head and neck, liver or kidney cancer.

The gene calls are TRBV14 and TRBJ1-1; D is ambiguous. This CDR3 is built from 12 residues. Germline V gene sequence: CDR1 SGHDN, CDR2 FVKESK. V was trimmed by 5 bases and J by 1 base, leaving 5 bases between them. CDR3 sequence: CASSVENTEAFF. The DNA for the CDR3 is TGTGCCAGCAGCGTGGAGAACACTGAAGCTTTCTTT.

This chain links TRBV5-1 with TRBJ2-7; TRBD2 matches 12 bases. The germline V gene has CDR1 SGHRS and CDR2 YFSETQ. V was clipped by 1 base and J by 4 bases; unmatched bases: 6. This CDR3 has 16 residues. CDR3 nucleotide sequence: TGCGCCAGCAGCTTGAATATACTAGCGGGGGGATACGAGCAGTACTTC. Translation: CASSLNILAGGYEQYF. Full variable domain (outside the CDR3, taken from reference TRBV5-1 and TRBJ2-7): KAGVTQTPRYLIKTRGQQVTLSCSPISGHRSVSWYQQTPGQGLQFLFEYFSETQRNKGNFPGRFSGRQFSNSRSEMNVSTLELGDSALYLCASSLNILAGGYEQYFGPGTRLTVT.

V is TRBV7-9 and J is TRBJ2-7; D may be TRBD2 (6 bases). Trimming shortened V by 5 bases and J by 0 bases, and 11 bases separated the two germline ends. The CDR3 extends over 14 amino acids. Germline-derived CDR1 and CDR2 are SEHNR and FQNEAQ (reference sequence). The CDR3 sequence is CASSGGLRSYEQYF. The CDR3 nucleotides read TGTGCCAGCAGCGGCGGACTACGCTCCTACGAGCAGTACTTC.

The J gene is TRBJ2-7, the V gene TRBV7-2; TRBD1 is a possible D gene (6 bases). Per germline, CDR1 SGHTA and CDR2 FQGNSA. The CDR3 loop spans 16 amino acids. Trimming shortened V by 0 bases and J by 4 bases, and 16 bases separated the two germline ends. The DNA for the CDR3 is TGTGCCAGCAGCTTAGCCTCCGGGACAAGAACTTACGAGCAGTACTTC. It is translated as CASSLASGTRTYEQYF.

V gene TRBV7-6 combines with J gene TRBJ2-7, with a possible D match to TRBD1 (6 bases). The germline CDR1 and CDR2 sequences are SGHVS and FNYEAQ. The CDR3 is made up of 15 amino acids. The V gene lost 4 bases and the J gene lost 1 base, with 14 bases spanning the gap. CDR3 sequence reads: CASSSWRQGSYEQYF. DNA of the CDR3: TGTGCCAGCAGCTCCTGGCGCCAGGGGTCCTACGAGCAGTACTTC. The complete variable domain, with remaining parts taken from reference TRBV7-6 and TRBJ2-7, reads GAGVSQSPRYKVTKRGQDVALRCDPISGHVSLYWYRQALGQGPEFLTYFNYEAQQDKSGLPNDRFSAERPEGSISTLTIQRTEQRDSAMYRCASSSWRQGSYEQYFGPGTRLTVT.

The J gene is TRBJ1-1, the V gene TRBV5-1; unclear D gene. Deletions cut 4 bases from V and 1 base from J, with 5 bases between. CDR1 is SGHRS, CDR2 YFSETQ, per germline. The CDR3 has 12 residues. The CDR3 protein is CASSPGNTEAFF. The CDR3 DNA reads TGCGCCAGCAGCCCGGGGAACACTGAAGCTTTCTTT.

Only one count was recorded for this clone. The V gene is TRBV4-1, the J gene TRBJ1-5, with D perhaps matching TRBD1 (6 bases). The CDR3 has 17 residues. Trimming shortened V by 2 bases and J by 0 bases, and 14 bases separated the two germline ends. CDR1 and CDR2 (germline): MGHRA, YSYEKL. The CDR3 DNA follows: TGCGCCAGCAGCCAACCCACAGGGCTCCTTAGCAATCAGCCCCAGCATTTT. Its protein product is CASSQPTGLLSNQPQHF.

J is TRBJ2-5 and V is TRBV2, with unresolved D. Trimming stripped 6 bases from V and 5 bases from J, with 10 bases between. This CDR3 is built from 12 residues. Germline CDR1 is SNHLY and CDR2 is FYNNEI. The CDR3 nucleotides read TGTGCCAGCAGGGACGGCGGTGAGACCCAGTACTTC. It yields the protein CASRDGGETQYF.

The DNA for the CDR3 is TGTGCCAGCAGCTTAACCCATTACACCGGGGAGCTGTTTTTT. Its translation: CASSLTHYTGELFF. The chain couples TRBV11-2 to TRBJ2-2; D is ambiguous. Deletions cut 2 bases from V and 3 bases from J, with 7 bases between. Germline CDR1 SGHAT, CDR2 FQNNGV. This CDR3 is 14 amino acids long.

V and J are TRBV4-1 and TRBJ2-2; D ambiguous. Germline CDR1 and CDR2: MGHRA and YSYEKL. The CDR3 extends over 14 amino acids. The V end lost 0 bases, the J end lost 7 bases, and 9 bases lay between the germline ends. In DNA form, the CDR3 reads TGCGCCAGCAGCCAAGACATGGACCTCGGGGAGCTGTTTTTT. Translated, it gives CASSQDMDLGELFF.

This chain connects TRBV5-1 to TRBJ2-5; a weak D match, TRBD2 (8 bases). V was clipped by 0 bases and J by 2 bases, with 20 bases between them. Germline CDR1 SGHRS, CDR2 YFSETQ. The CDR3 has 18 amino acids. CDR3 in amino acids: CASSLAGGLAGKQETQYF. CDR3 in DNA: TGCGCCAGCAGCTTGGCAGGGGGGCTAGCGGGCAAACAAGAGACCCAGTACTTC.